One sample yielded the 25 T cell receptor beta chains listed below, sequenced in a study of molecular identifiers for immune sequencing clone quantification. From the PCR reads, TCRdb called clonotypes with MiXCR, one entry per CDR3 protein. The sample has more than 250,000 distinct CDR3 sequences, around a fifth seen once. Specimen: naive CD8+ T cells from blood, with Jurkat cell RNA spiked in. Documented subset: FACS-sorted CD8+CD4-CCR7+CD45RA+ naive T cells. Receptors originate from a human donor in good health. Some libraries in this study had Jurkat cell RNA spiked in.

This clonotype occurred many times. CDR3 DNA: TGTGCCAGCAGCCATGACTGGGGCTCCTACGAGCAGTACTTC. This translates into CASSHDWGSYEQYF. The V gene is TRBV6-5, the J gene TRBJ2-7, with D uncertain. Looked up from germline, CDR1 is MNHEY and CDR2 is SVGAGI. Trimming shortened V by 6 bases and J by 0 bases, and 12 bases separated the two germline ends. The CDR3 totals 14 residues.

The rearrangement uses TRBV11-2 and TRBJ2-7, with a possible D match to TRBD2 (5 bases). The CDR3 is 14 amino acids. V was shortened by 5 bases and J by 4 bases, with 15 bases between the two germline ends. Germline V CDR1 and CDR2: SGHAT, FQNNGV. This CDR3 reads CASSEAAGGYEQYF. In nucleotides, the CDR3 is TGTGCCAGCAGCGAGGCGGCGGGCGGGTACGAGCAGTACTTC.

This clonotype was picked up many times. J is TRBJ2-5 and V is TRBV7-9; TRBD2 agrees at 8 bases. The CDR3 consists of 13 residues. The V and J ends lost 4 bases and 5 bases, in that order; junction bases with no gene match: 3. The germline CDR1 and CDR2 sequences are SEHNR and FQNEAQ (reference sequence). CDR3: CASSSGGEETQYF. The CDR3 coding sequence is TGTGCCAGCAGCTCCGGGGGGGAGGAGACCCAGTACTTC.

The chain joins TRBV3-1 to TRBJ1-1, with D hard to call. CDR3 length: 16 amino acids. The germline CDR1 and CDR2 sequences are LGHDT and YNNKEL (reference sequence). V dropped 0 bases and J dropped 1 base, with 12 bases sitting between them. CDR3: CASSQDKRVRNTEAFF. The DNA for the CDR3 is TGTGCCAGCAGCCAAGATAAGCGGGTAAGGAACACTGAAGCTTTCTTT.

There are many counts of this clonotype. The genes are TRBV28 and TRBJ1-5; no reliable D call. The germline V gene encodes CDR1 MDHEN and CDR2 SYDVKM. The CDR3 sequence is 13 residues long. V shed 9 bases and J shed 7 bases, with 16 bases lying between them. Here the CDR3 reads CASKTPHSQPQHF. Written as DNA, the CDR3 is TGTGCCAGTAAAACCCCCCACAGCCAGCCCCAGCATTTT.

The CDR3 is CASGYRGAEAFF. CDR3 coding DNA: TGTGCCAGCGGATACAGGGGGGCCGAAGCTTTCTTT. The chain combines TRBV3-1 with TRBJ1-1; 8 positions agree with TRBD1. This CDR3 is 12 amino acids long. Per germline, CDR1 LGHDT and CDR2 YNNKEL (reference sequence). V lost 8 bases and J lost 8; bases outside the gene matches: 7.

The V call is TRBV5-1, the J call TRBJ2-7; 10 positions agree with TRBD2. The CDR3 loop spans 15 amino acids. Germline CDR1 SGHRS, CDR2 YFSETQ. J lost 6 bases, V lost 0 bases, and 6 bases had no gene match. Written as DNA, the CDR3 is TGCGCCAGCAGCTTGGGTCTAGCGGGGGCTTTCGAGCAGTACTTC. It specifies CASSLGLAGAFEQYF.

The V and J genes are TRBV19 and TRBJ1-1; D is possibly TRBD1 (5 bases). Germline loops: CDR1 LNHDA, CDR2 SQIVND (reference sequence). V gave up 4 bases and J gave up 2 bases, with 11 bases separating them. There are 14 residues in the CDR3. CDR3 residues: CASSTQGSNTEAFF. DNA of the CDR3: TGTGCCAGTAGTACTCAGGGCAGCAACACTGAAGCTTTCTTT.

This clonotype came up many times. This chain joins TRBV7-2 and TRBJ2-3, with TRBD2 matching 14 bases. J lost 1 base, V lost 3 bases, and 12 bases had no gene match. The CDR3 spans 20 residues. Looked up from germline, CDR1 is SGHTA and CDR2 is FQGNSA. The CDR3 DNA reads as TGTGCCAGCAGCTTTTTGGGACTAGCGGGAGCCAGGACGCGCACAGATACGCAGTATTTT. Translated, it gives CASSFLGLAGARTRTDTQYF. The full variable domain, its missing parts supplied by reference TRBV7-2 and TRBJ2-3, is GAGVSQSPSNKVTEKGKDVELRCDPISGHTALYWYRQSLGQGLEFLIYFQGNSAPDKSGLPSDRFSAERTGGSVSTLTIQRTQQEDSAVYLCASSFLGLAGARTRTDTQYFGPGTRLTVL.

This clonotype was seen many times. This chain links TRBV23-1 with TRBJ2-7; 8 bases match TRBD1. Being an ORF, TRBV23-1 has a function that is uncertain. Germline trimming cut 2 bases from V and 5 bases from J; bases unmatched to any gene: 8. CDR3 size: 15 residues. The CDR3 spells CASSQRGQGSHEQYF. DNA for the CDR3: TGCGCCAGCAGTCAACGCGGACAGGGTTCCCACGAGCAGTACTTC.

This clonotype was detected many times. The chain uses TRBV4-2 and TRBJ1-1, with D tentatively TRBD1 (5 bases). Germline assignment: CDR1 LGHNA and CDR2 YNFKEQ. The V end lost 1 base, the J end lost 2 bases, and 20 bases lay between the germline ends. This CDR3 is built from 18 residues. CDR3 residues: CASSQVVLTELLNTEAFF. CDR3 DNA sequence: TGTGCCAGCAGCCAAGTGGTATTGACAGAGCTTCTTAACACTGAAGCTTTCTTT.

The sample holds many counts of this clonotype. V is TRBV7-9 and J is TRBJ2-3; 11 positions match TRBD2. The CDR3 is 15 amino acids. V lost 6 bases, J lost 6 bases, and 8 bases stayed unmatched. CDR1 and CDR2 (germline): SEHNR, FQNEAQ (reference sequence). For the CDR3, the DNA is TGTGCCAGCAGATTTAGCGGGGGGGCCTCGGATACGCAGTATTTT. It specifies CASRFSGGASDTQYF.

In its sample, this clonotype was seen many times. The gene calls are TRBV7-2 and TRBJ1-6; unclear D gene. V lost 1 base and J lost 7, with 5 bases in between. Germline lookup yields CDR1 SGHTA and CDR2 FQGNSA. The CDR3 spans 13 residues. As DNA, the CDR3 is TGTGCCAGCAGCTTAGAACAGAATTCACCCCTCCACTTT. Translating gives CASSLEQNSPLHF.

A remark on this clonotype: A much bigger clone sits one base away, suggesting this may be a read error. The chain carries TRBV7-9 and TRBJ2-3; no definite D call. This CDR3 contains 12 residues. Per germline, CDR1 SEHNR and CDR2 FQNEAQ (reference sequence). In nucleotides, the CDR3 is TGTACCAGCAGCAGAAGGGTAGATACGCAGTATTTT. Protein sequence: CTSSRRVDTQYF.

This clonotype came up many times. The V gene is TRBV28, the J gene TRBJ1-5, with 7 positions matching TRBD1. This CDR3 contains 17 residues. Germline assignment: CDR1 MDHEN and CDR2 SYDVKM. With V trimmed by 0 bases and J by 4 bases, 9 bases remained unmatched. The CDR3 spells CASSLWTGTAGNQPQHF. In DNA form, the CDR3 reads TGTGCCAGCAGTTTATGGACGGGGACAGCGGGGAATCAGCCCCAGCATTTT.

This clonotype has ten or more counts. The CDR3, as DNA: TGTGCCAGCAGTTTGGAATATACGCAGTATTTT. It encodes CASSLEYTQYF. The J gene is TRBJ2-3, the V gene TRBV6-6; D is undetermined. CDR3 length equals 11 residues. Germline assignment: CDR1 MNHNY and CDR2 SVGAGI (reference sequence). Trimming cost V 4 bases and J 7 bases, with 6 bases left between them.

The table lists this clonotype with a few counts. The rearrangement uses TRBV27 and TRBJ2-3; 12 nucleotides align to TRBD2. Germline values: CDR1 MNHEY, CDR2 SMNVEV (reference sequence). V was clipped by 5 bases and J by 2 bases; unmatched bases: 5. There are 16 residues in the CDR3. The CDR3 spells CASSPGLAGHTDTQYF. Here the CDR3 DNA reads TGTGCCAGCAGTCCCGGACTAGCGGGGCACACAGATACGCAGTATTTT.

This clonotype was seen repeatedly, ten times or more. The chain combines TRBV19 with TRBJ1-5, with 11 bases matching TRBD1. This CDR3 comprises 17 residues. Germline V gives CDR1 LNHDA, CDR2 SQIVND (reference sequence). V was clipped by 4 bases and J by 7 bases; unmatched bases: 12. The chain's CDR3 is CASSKVSPDRGRQPQHF. CDR3 bases: TGTGCCAGTAGTAAAGTAAGTCCGGACAGGGGGCGGCAGCCCCAGCATTTT.

The rearrangement links TRBV27 to TRBJ1-1; possible D gene TRBD1, 6 bases. Germline CDR1 is MNHEY and CDR2 is SMNVEV (reference sequence). The CDR3 totals 15 residues. Trimming took off 5 bases at V and 3 bases at J, with 16 bases between the two ends. The CDR3 DNA sequence: TGTGCCAGCAGTACAGGGTTTTCACTCGACACTGAAGCTTTCTTT. Protein: CASSTGFSLDTEAFF.

This clonotype was counted only a few times. The V and J genes are TRBV12-3 or TRBV12-4 and TRBJ2-2, with TRBD2 matching 7 bases. This CDR3 has 17 residues. After removal of 3 bases from V and 1 base from J, the junction contained 8 bases not matched to a gene. CDR3 region: CASSFIAGQKNTGELFF. The CDR3 nucleotides read TGTGCCAGCAGTTTTATAGCGGGTCAAAAGAACACCGGGGAGCTGTTTTTT.

Ten or more counts support this clonotype. V and J are TRBV12-5 and TRBJ1-1; weak D call: TRBD1 (5 bases). The CDR3 has 12 residues. CDR1 and CDR2 (germline): LGHNT, FRNRAP. Trimming removed 1 base at V and 7 bases at J, with 7 bases between. CDR3: CASGLGDSEAFF. The CDR3 bases are TGTGCTAGTGGTTTGGGAGACAGTGAAGCTTTCTTT. Full variable domain (missing parts from reference TRBV12-5 and TRBJ1-1): DARVTQTPRHKVTEMGQEVTMRCQPILGHNTVFWYRQTMMQGLELLAYFRNRAPLDDSGMPKDRFSAEMPDATLATLKIQPSEPRDSAVYFCASGLGDSEAFFGQGTRLTVV.

As for this clonotype: This sequence may be a read error, since a much larger clone differs from it by one base. The chain couples TRBV20-1 to TRBJ2-5; D not resolved. V was trimmed by 3 bases and J by 5 bases, leaving 19 bases between them. Germline-derived CDR1 and CDR2 are DFQATT and SNEGSKA (reference sequence). This CDR3 comprises 15 residues. CDR3 loop: CSARGLVGGYETQYF. In DNA form, the CDR3 reads TGCAGTGCTAGGGGCCTAGTGGGTGGGTACGAGACCCAGTACTTC.

The sample holds many counts of this clonotype. V usage is TRBV19 and J usage is TRBJ2-5; 8 positions match TRBD1. V lost 5 bases, J lost 1 base, and 3 bases stayed unmatched. The CDR3 sequence is 14 residues long. Per germline, CDR1 LNHDA and CDR2 SQIVND (reference sequence). CDR3 protein: CASSWTGSQETQYF. CDR3 DNA: TGTGCCAGTAGTTGGACAGGGAGCCAAGAGACCCAGTACTTC. Together with reference TRBV19 and TRBJ2-5, the CDR3 gives the full variable domain: DGGITQSPKYLFRKEGQNVTLSCEQNLNHDAMYWYRQDPGQGLRLIYYSQIVNDFQKGDIAEGYSVSREKKESFPLTVTSAQKNPTAFYLCASSWTGSQETQYFGPGTRLLVL.

To note about this clonotype: A much more abundant neighbour one base away suggests this may be a read error. The gene calls are TRBV5-6 and TRBJ2-1, with D possibly being TRBD2 (5 bases). Germline V CDR1 and CDR2: SGHDT, YYEEEE. The CDR3 has 15 amino acids. The V end lost 1 base, the J end lost 3 bases, and 11 bases lay between the germline ends. The CDR3 bases are TGTGCCAGCAGCTTGTCCCGGGGATTCTACAATGAGCAGTTCTTC. It translates to CASSLSRGFYNEQFF.

At least ten counts were recorded for this clonotype. J is TRBJ2-7 and V is TRBV27; 9 bases align to TRBD1. Germline-derived CDR1 and CDR2 are MNHEY and SMNVEV (reference sequence). The CDR3 extends over 15 amino acids. J lost 3 bases, V lost 6 bases, and 9 bases had no gene match. CDR3 sequence reads: CASSQQGTGYYEQYF. The CDR3 DNA reads TGTGCCAGCAGCCAGCAGGGGACAGGGTACTACGAGCAGTACTTC.